This entry is about one TCR beta chain. This specimen belongs to a study of blood T cell repertoires in COVID-19. This CDR3 region has 14 residues. Germline CDR1 MGHRA, CDR2 YSYEKL. The junction had 4 bases not matched to a gene; V was cut back by 4 bases and J by 4 bases. The protocol was immunoSEQ multiplex PCR, while the TCRdb copy is restricted to in-frame clones and leaves out a portion. Among just over 300,000 clones listed, roughly 86% were seen once. This rearrangement joins TRBV4-1 to TRBJ1-2; 9 positions match TRBD1. This receptor was identified in a woman between 18 and 29 years old who had recovered from COVID-19. The specimen was PBMCs or T cells enriched from blood (not recorded which). The chain's CDR3 is CASSRPDRGYGYTF. In nucleotides, the CDR3 is TGCGCCAGCAGCCGACCGGACAGGGGCTATGGCTACACCTTC.